The T cell receptor (beta chain) described here comes from a study of blood T cell repertoires in COVID-19. At the level of the study: Samples of COVID-19 (acute and convalescent) were obtained from the United States, Italy and Spain. Sample material is recorded as cDNA or gDNA derived from T cells, B-cell-depleted T cells, or PBMCs.

The table came from immunoSEQ multiplex PCR; TCRdb's copy has only in-frame clones and leaves some out. This sample has about 240,000 clones, with around 80% found just once. The CDR3 runs 12 residues. Germline V lookup: CDR1 SGHTA, CDR2 FQGTGA. Germline trimming cut 8 bases from V and 6 bases from J; bases unmatched to any gene: 2. The sample comprised peripheral blood. The TCR comes from a woman between 18 and 30 years old with acute or convalescent COVID-19. The rearrangement joins TRBV7-3 to TRBJ2-1; 9 bases fit TRBD1. CDR3 nucleotide sequence: TGTGCCAGCCGGGGACAGGGCAATGAGCAGTTCTTC. This gives the protein CASRGQGNEQFF.